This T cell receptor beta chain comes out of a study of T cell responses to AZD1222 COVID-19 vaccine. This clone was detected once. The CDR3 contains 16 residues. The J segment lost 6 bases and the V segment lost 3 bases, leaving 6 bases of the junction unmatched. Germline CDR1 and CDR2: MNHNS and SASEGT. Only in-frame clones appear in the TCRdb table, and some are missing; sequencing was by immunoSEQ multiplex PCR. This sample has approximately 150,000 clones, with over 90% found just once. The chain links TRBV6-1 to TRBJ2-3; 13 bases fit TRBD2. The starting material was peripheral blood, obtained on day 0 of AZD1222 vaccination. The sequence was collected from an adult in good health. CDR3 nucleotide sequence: TGTGCCAGCAGTGACGGACTAGCGGGAGTTATTGATACGCAGTATTTT. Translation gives CASSDGLAGVIDTQYF.